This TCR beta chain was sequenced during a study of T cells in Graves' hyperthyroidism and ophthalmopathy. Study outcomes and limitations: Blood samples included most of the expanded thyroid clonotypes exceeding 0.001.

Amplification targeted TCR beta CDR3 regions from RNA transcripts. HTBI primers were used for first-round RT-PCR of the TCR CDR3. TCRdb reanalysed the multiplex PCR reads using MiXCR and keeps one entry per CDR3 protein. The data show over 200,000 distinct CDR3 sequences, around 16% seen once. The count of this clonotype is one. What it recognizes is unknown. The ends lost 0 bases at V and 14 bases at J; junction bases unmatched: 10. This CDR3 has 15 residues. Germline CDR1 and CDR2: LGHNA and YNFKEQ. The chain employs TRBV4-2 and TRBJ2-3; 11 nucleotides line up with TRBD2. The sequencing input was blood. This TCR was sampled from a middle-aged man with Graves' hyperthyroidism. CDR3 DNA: TGTGCCAGCAGCCAAGATAATGTAGCGGGGGGGCAGCCGTATTTT. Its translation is CASSQDNVAGGQPYF.